The present T cell receptor (beta chain) was sequenced within a study of CD8 T cells in ankylosing spondylitis. This clonotype appeared many times. CDR1 and CDR2 (germline): LGHNA, YNFKEQ. The V end was cut by 0 bases, the J end by 0 bases, with 24 bases between. The CDR3 loop spans 21 amino acids. TCRdb analysed the 5' RACE reads with MiXCR anew, one entry per CDR3 protein. The table records 200,000 to 250,000 distinct CDR3 sequences, over 9.5% of them present only once. This chain joins TRBV4-2 and TRBJ1-5, with D possibly TRBD1 on 5 matching bases. The receptor was derived from a male donor with ankylosing spondylitis or in good health (not recorded which). Sequencing was performed on blood, either unsorted or a sorted T cell fraction (not recorded which). The CDR3, as DNA: TGTGCCAGCAGCCAAGATCATCGGGTCACCACGACAGAATATAGCAATCAGCCCCAGCATTTT. Translating it yields CASSQDHRVTTTEYSNQPQHF.